Presented here are 18 T cell receptor beta chains from one specimen sequenced in a study of T cell repertoires in cytomegalovirus infection. Which antigens these TCRs recognize remains unknown. MiXCR, run by TCRdb on the reads, gives a single entry per CDR3 protein. The profile shows approximately 110,000 distinct CDR3 sequences, roughly a third of them singletons. Specimen: CD8+ T cells from cultured PBMCs, collected from culture after CMV antigen stimulation. The receptors were gathered from a human donor in good health (CMV status not recorded). Some clones in this sample may be carry-over from other donors' samples.

The gene calls are TRBV10-3 and TRBJ1-4, with 10 bases lining up with TRBD1. The CDR3 runs 14 residues. Germline V gives CDR1 ENHRY, CDR2 SYGVKD. Trimming took 10 bases from V and 4 from J; bases not matched to a gene: 6. CDR3 protein: CATWTGGVNEKLFF. The CDR3, as DNA: TGTGCCACCTGGACAGGGGGTGTTAATGAAAAACTGTTTTTT.

The chain joins TRBV4-1 to TRBJ2-3; D not certain. The CDR3 loop spans 17 amino acids. In germline, CDR1 is MGHRA, CDR2 YSYEKL. The ends were cut back, 1 base at V and 3 bases at J, with 17 bases in the middle. The CDR3 loop reads CASSQGTSVPFTDTQYF. The CDR3 nucleotides are TGCGCCAGCAGCCAAGGGACGTCCGTGCCTTTTACAGATACGCAGTATTTT.

This chain links TRBV7-2 with TRBJ2-2; TRBD1 matches at 11 bases. The CDR3 has 16 amino acids. The germline CDR1 and CDR2 sequences are SGHTA and FQGNSA. Unmatched junction bases numbered 5, after V lost 4 bases and J lost 4 bases. In nucleotides, the CDR3 is TGTGCCAGCAGCTCACGGACAGGGGGCTTCACCGGGGAGCTGTTTTTT. It codes for CASSSRTGGFTGELFF.

This chain connects TRBV19 to TRBJ1-2, with D possibly being TRBD1 (5 bases). Looked up from germline, CDR1 is LNHDA and CDR2 is SQIVND (reference sequence). V was trimmed by 6 bases and J by 7 bases, leaving 18 bases between them. The CDR3 sequence is 14 residues long. CDR3 region: CASRSGQGLPGYTF. CDR3 coding DNA: TGTGCCAGTAGAAGTGGGCAGGGACTCCCTGGCTACACCTTC.

The chain employs TRBV20-1 and TRBJ2-3; D is possibly TRBD1 (5 bases). The V and J ends lost 6 bases and 5 bases respectively, with 18 bases between them. Germline CDR1 DFQATT, CDR2 SNEGSKA (reference sequence). The CDR3 length is 14 residues. DNA of the CDR3: TGCAGTGCCTATGGCAGTGGGGCAATAGATACGCAGTATTTT. It codes for CSAYGSGAIDTQYF.

In this sample, this clonotype turned up a few times. The rearrangement links TRBV15 to TRBJ2-7; possibly TRBD1 for D (5 bases). The CDR3 runs 16 residues. From germline, CDR1 is LNHNV and CDR2 YYDKDF (reference sequence). The ends were cut back, 0 bases at V and 2 bases at J, with 14 bases in the middle. CDR3 amino acids: CATSRDWTPVPYEQYF. The CDR3, as DNA: TGTGCCACCAGCAGAGATTGGACACCGGTACCCTACGAGCAGTACTTC.

The chain is built from TRBV12-3 or TRBV12-4 and TRBJ1-2; D perhaps matches TRBD1 (6 bases). The germline V and J ends were trimmed by 6 bases and 4 bases, with 24 bases remaining between them. The CDR3 runs to 17 residues. The CDR3 spells CASSNDWTPQGVYGYTF. DNA for the CDR3: TGTGCCAGCAGCAACGACTGGACACCACAGGGAGTCTATGGCTACACCTTC.

The chain links TRBV29-1 to TRBJ2-7; weak D call: TRBD2 (6 bases). The CDR3 has 15 amino acids. V lost 3 bases to trimming and J lost 2 bases, with 17 bases between them. CDR1 and CDR2 from the germline V gene are SQVTM and ANQGSEA. The DNA of the CDR3 is TGCAGCGTTGACAGGAGGGCCTGGGGGACCTACGAGCAGTACTTC. The encoded protein is CSVDRRAWGTYEQYF.

This clonotype was seen a single time. The J gene is TRBJ1-1, the V gene TRBV13, with D uncertain. V dropped 5 bases and J dropped 0 bases, with 7 bases sitting between them. Germline CDR1 and CDR2: PRHDT and FYEKMQ (reference sequence). The length of the CDR3 is 13 residues. CDR3 sequence: CASSPSLNTEAFF. The CDR3 nucleotides read TGTGCCAGCAGCCCCAGCTTGAACACTGAAGCTTTCTTT. Variable domain in full (rest from reference TRBV13 and TRBJ1-1): AAGVIQSPRHLIKEKRETATLKCYPIPRHDTVYWYQQGPGQDPQFLISFYEKMQSDKGSIPDRFSAQQFSDYHSELNMSSLELGDSALYFCASSPSLNTEAFFGQGTRLTVV.

The chain joins TRBV6-1 to TRBJ2-5, with 7 bases that match TRBD1. V lost 3 bases, J lost 2 bases, and 6 bases stayed unmatched. This CDR3 is 15 amino acids long. Germline V gene sequence: CDR1 MNHNS, CDR2 SASEGT. As DNA, the CDR3 is TGTGCCAGCAGTGATGGTCTGGGACAGCAAGAGACCCAGTACTTC. Translating it yields CASSDGLGQQETQYF.

The gene calls are TRBV7-3 and TRBJ2-3; 8 bases align to TRBD1. The CDR3 sequence is 14 residues long. Germline values: CDR1 SGHTA, CDR2 FQGTGA. V was pared by 4 bases and J by 5 bases, with 5 bases of the junction left unmatched. The CDR3 coding sequence is TGTGCCAGCAGCTCAGGACAGGGTAGAGATACGCAGTATTTT. Translation: CASSSGQGRDTQYF.

This clonotype was seen repeatedly, ten times or more. The V gene is TRBV20-1, the J gene TRBJ1-6, with 11 bases matching TRBD1. The CDR3 contains 14 residues. With V trimmed by 5 bases and J by 9 bases, 6 bases remained unmatched. The germline gives CDR1 DFQATT, CDR2 SNEGSKA (reference sequence). In DNA, the CDR3 is TGCAGTGCTTCGGGACAGGGGGAAGCTTCACCCCTCCACTTT. Translated, it gives CSASGQGEASPLHF.

This clonotype was detected a few times. The V and J genes are TRBV6-2 or TRBV6-3 and TRBJ2-6; D ambiguous. CDR1 MNHEY and CDR2 SVGEGT come from the germline V gene. CDR3 length: 15 amino acids. V lost 2 bases to trimming and J lost 2 bases, with 7 bases between them. CDR3 region: CASSYTRAGANVLTF. The CDR3 bases are TGTGCCAGCAGTTACACCCGGGCTGGGGCCAACGTCCTGACTTTC.

This clonotype was detected a few times. This sequence joins TRBV6-2 or TRBV6-3 and TRBJ2-7; D is ambiguous. V was pared by 0 bases and J by 3 bases, with 6 bases between. CDR3 length equals 13 residues. Per the germline V gene, CDR1 is MNHEY and CDR2 is SVGEGT. The DNA for the CDR3 is TGTGCCAGCAGTTACTCGACGGGCTACGAGCAGTACTTC. Residues: CASSYSTGYEQYF.

This clonotype was counted a few times. The chain carries TRBV7-9 and TRBJ2-5, with D perhaps matching TRBD1 (6 bases). V was clipped by 4 bases and J by 2 bases, with 11 bases between them. The germline CDR1 and CDR2 sequences are SEHNR and FQNEAQ (reference sequence). CDR3 length: 14 amino acids. CDR3 amino acids: CASSSWGQQETQYF. Here the CDR3 DNA reads TGTGCCAGCAGCTCGTGGGGGCAGCAAGAGACCCAGTACTTC.

This clonotype was recorded at least ten times. The rearrangement links TRBV4-2 to TRBJ2-1; weak D call: TRBD2 (6 bases). This CDR3 contains 15 residues. Trimming shortened V by 5 bases and J by 8 bases, and 19 bases separated the two germline ends. Germline V gene lookup returns CDR1 LGHNA and CDR2 YNFKEQ. The CDR3 sequence is CASSDPRDGGHEQFF. DNA of the CDR3: TGTGCCAGCAGCGACCCTAGGGACGGGGGTCATGAGCAGTTCTTC.

This clonotype was found many times. This chain uses TRBV6-2 or TRBV6-3 with TRBJ2-2; 8 nucleotides match TRBD1. The CDR3 is made up of 14 amino acids. Trimming at V came to 8 bases and at J to 6 bases, leaving 8 bases not matched to a gene. The V gene's germline CDR1 is MNHEY and CDR2 SVGEGT. The CDR3 reads CASSDRETPGELFF. CDR3 DNA: TGTGCCAGCTCGGACAGGGAGACCCCCGGGGAGCTGTTTTTT.

The chain joins TRBV5-4 to TRBJ2-2; D possibly matches TRBD1 or TRBD2 (5 bases each). V was pared by 2 bases and J by 7 bases, with 21 bases between. This CDR3 spans 17 amino acids. Germline-derived CDR1 and CDR2 are SGHNT and YYREEE (reference sequence). The CDR3 bases are TGTGCCAGCAGCTTCGGGAAGCTTGCTAGGGGCCACGGGGAGCTGTTTTTT. Its protein product is CASSFGKLARGHGELFF.